This T cell receptor beta chain was identified in a study of blood T cell repertoires in COVID-19. TCRdb keeps only in-frame clones here, not all; method: immunoSEQ multiplex PCR. The sample holds some 300,000 clones; 88% are singletons and the top ten take 2% to 2.5%. Germline CDR1 LNHNV, CDR2 YYDKDF (reference sequence). The V end was cut by 3 bases, the J end by 4 bases, with 15 bases between. This CDR3 is built from 16 residues. Assignments of participants to cohorts depended upon their own reported clinical history. The TCR sequence derives from an older woman in a cohort exposed to, infected with or recovered from COVID-19 (not recorded which). The sequencing input was PBMCs or T cells enriched from blood (not recorded which). This chain uses TRBV15 with TRBJ1-4; tentative D call: TRBD1 (5 bases). The CDR3 DNA reads as TGTGCCACCAGCAGCGCCTTGACAGCTCGTAATGAAAAACTGTTTTTT. Translating gives CATSSALTARNEKLFF.